The 3 T cell receptor beta chains below come from one sample, sequenced in a study of a mutant IDH1 vaccine in newly diagnosed glioma. Here immunoSEQ multiplex PCR was the method, and the copy in TCRdb shows in-frame clones only, minus some. The sample lists approximately 41,000 clones; 75% to 85% were seen once. For these TCRs, the target antigens are not known. Time point described: week 23, last vaccination. Each vaccine dose was 300 ug of mutant IDH1 20-mer peptide, with topical imiquimod. The sample was PBMCs, taken from a glioma patient whose treatment included an IDH1 peptide vaccine. The receptors were gathered from a middle-aged man with glioma.

The rearrangement uses TRBV30 and TRBJ1-2, with D possibly TRBD1 on 5 matching bases. Trimming removed 4 bases from V and 0 bases from J, with 6 bases in between. Looked up from germline, CDR1 is GTSNPN and CDR2 is SVGIG (reference sequence). The CDR3 runs to 12 residues. CDR3 bases: TGTGCCTGGAAGGACACTAACTATGGCTACACCTTC. Translation gives CAWKDTNYGYTF.

This chain links TRBV7-2 with TRBJ2-1; weak D call: TRBD2 (6 bases). CDR3 size: 14 residues. Trimming pared 11 bases from V and 0 bases from J, leaving 14 bases between. Germline CDR1 is SGHTA and CDR2 is FQGNSA. The CDR3 sequence is CAVRDSSSYNEQFF. The CDR3 bases are TGTGCCGTTCGGGACTCTAGCTCCTACAATGAGCAGTTCTTC.

This chain joins TRBV7-6 and TRBJ2-6, with D uncertain. The CDR3 has 20 residues. V was cut by 0 bases and J by 0 bases, with 18 bases left in between. The germline gives CDR1 SGHVS, CDR2 FNYEAQ. The CDR3 nucleotides are TGTGCCAGCAGCTTAGCGGTTAACACCGGATGGAGCTCTGGGGCCAACGTCCTGACTTTC. This codes for CASSLAVNTGWSSGANVLTF.